The 19 T cell receptor beta chains in this list originate from one sample, sequenced in a study of cytomegalovirus exposure and HLA in healthy donors. Sequenced by immunoSEQ multiplex PCR; TCRdb stores in-frame clones only, minus some. The profile shows about 130,000 clones, just under 95% of them singletons. The specimen was PBMCs. Source of these receptors: a woman younger than 35 in good health and CMV-seronegative.

On this clone itself: The germline gene is not matched at one end of the junction; a read error may be the cause. This sequence joins TRBV9 and TRBJ2-5; 7 bases are shared with TRBD1. Looked up from germline, CDR1 is SGDLS and CDR2 is YYNGEE. The length of the CDR3 is 12 residues. The CDR3 bases are TGTGCCAGCAGCGGGGGGACAGCTTCTCTTAACTTC. Its translation: CASSGGTASLNF.

The chain recombines TRBV5-1 with TRBJ2-7, with 10 bases matching TRBD2. Trimming cost V 4 bases and J 5 bases; bases outside gene matches: 9. From germline, CDR1 is SGHRS and CDR2 YFSETQ. The CDR3 covers 15 residues. The DNA for the CDR3 is TGCGCCAGCAGCGCCGGGACTAGCGATTTCAACGAGCAGTACTTC. Protein product: CASSAGTSDFNEQYF.

The chain combines TRBV13 with TRBJ2-3; TRBD2 matches 11 bases. The CDR3 has 18 residues. With V trimmed by 5 bases and J by 0 bases, 10 bases remained unmatched. Germline V CDR1 and CDR2: PRHDT, FYEKMQ (reference sequence). This CDR3 reads CASSPDPLAGGSTDTQYF. The CDR3 region has the DNA TGTGCCAGCAGCCCCGACCCCCTAGCGGGGGGAAGCACAGATACGCAGTATTTT. The full variable domain, with the rest looked up from reference TRBV13 and TRBJ2-3, is AAGVIQSPRHLIKEKRETATLKCYPIPRHDTVYWYQQGPGQDPQFLISFYEKMQSDKGSIPDRFSAQQFSDYHSELNMSSLELGDSALYFCASSPDPLAGGSTDTQYFGPGTRLTVL.

The gene calls are TRBV28 and TRBJ1-2; 7 bases align to TRBD1. In germline, CDR1 is MDHEN, CDR2 SYDVKM. The CDR3 is 14 residues long. V lost 5 bases to trimming and J lost 4 bases; unmatched junction nucleotides: 7. CDR3 loop: CASSNDRDFYGYTF. CDR3 bases: TGTGCCAGCAGTAATGACAGGGATTTCTATGGCTACACCTTC.

The chain uses TRBV27 and TRBJ1-5; D may be TRBD1 (5 bases). Germline V gives CDR1 MNHEY, CDR2 SMNVEV (reference sequence). V was cut by 8 bases and J by 0 bases, with 8 bases left in between. CDR3 length equals 13 residues. The CDR3 reads CASGTGSNQPQHF. CDR3 coding DNA: TGTGCCAGCGGTACAGGTAGCAATCAGCCCCAGCATTTT.

The CDR3 nucleotides read TGTGCCAGCGGGACAGGGGTACAAGAAAAACTGTTTTTT. Its translation: CASGTGVQEKLFF. The chain has TRBV5-4 and TRBJ1-4, with 10 bases identical to TRBD1. Germline V lookup: CDR1 SGHNT, CDR2 YYREEE (reference sequence). The V segment lost 7 bases and the J segment 8 bases; nucleotides outside the gene matches: 5. The CDR3 has 13 amino acids.

The V gene is TRBV27, the J gene TRBJ2-7; D ambiguous. V lost 2 bases to trimming and J lost 3 bases, with 14 bases between them. The CDR3 has 15 residues. Per germline, CDR1 MNHEY and CDR2 SMNVEV (reference sequence). The CDR3 loop reads CASSLPAGPRYEQYF. CDR3 in DNA: TGTGCCAGCAGTTTACCGGCAGGTCCACGCTACGAGCAGTACTTC.

The rearrangement links TRBV4-2 to TRBJ2-6; 10 bases are shared with TRBD1. The junction had 8 bases not matched to a gene; V was cut back by 3 bases and J by 0 bases. The CDR3 runs 19 residues. CDR1 is LGHNA and CDR2 is YNFKEQ in the germline V gene. CDR3 DNA: TGTGCCAGCAGCCAGGGCGGGGACAGGGGAGTCTCTGGGGCCAACGTCCTGACTTTC. It encodes CASSQGGDRGVSGANVLTF.

The chain carries TRBV27 and TRBJ2-2; a possible D gene is TRBD2 (5 bases). Germline V gene data show CDR1 as MNHEY and CDR2 as SMNVEV (reference sequence). This CDR3 comprises 15 residues. The ends were cut back, 1 base at V and 5 bases at J, with 11 bases in the middle. The DNA of the CDR3 is TGTGCCAGCAGTTTATTTGGGGAGCAAACCGGGGAGCTGTTTTTT. Protein sequence: CASSLFGEQTGELFF.

The chain combines TRBV2 with TRBJ2-5; a weak D match, TRBD1 (5 bases). CDR3 length: 16 amino acids. CDR1 SNHLY and CDR2 FYNNEI come from the germline V gene. V lost 1 base and J 1 base, leaving 13 bases between the germline ends. CDR3 nucleotides: TGTGCCAGCAGTGAAGTGGTGGGGCGATTCCAAGAGACCCAGTACTTC. It translates to CASSEVVGRFQETQYF.

The V call is TRBV28, the J call TRBJ1-5; 9 bases align to TRBD1. Germline CDR1 is MDHEN and CDR2 is SYDVKM. The V gene end was trimmed by 6 bases and the J gene end by 4 bases; junction bases not matched to a gene: 13. The CDR3 consists of 17 residues. CDR3 DNA: TGTGCCAGCAGCCCAGTACAGGGGGCCTTAGGGAATCAGCCCCAGCATTTT. It specifies CASSPVQGALGNQPQHF.

This clone appeared a single time. The chain has TRBV5-1 and TRBJ1-4, with a tentative D call TRBD1 (6 bases). The CDR3 is 15 residues long. The germline gives CDR1 SGHRS, CDR2 YFSETQ. The V and J ends lost 0 bases and 6 bases respectively, with 12 bases between them. The chain's CDR3 is CASSLGTAFDEKLFF. CDR3 sequence (DNA): TGCGCCAGCAGCTTGGGGACAGCCTTTGATGAAAAACTGTTTTTT.

Concerning this clone itself: Sequence at one end of the junction differs from germline and may be a read error. The chain employs TRBV6-1 and TRBJ2-1, with TRBD2 identical over 7 bases. The CDR3 has 15 residues. Germline V gene lookup returns CDR1 MNHNS and CDR2 SASEGT. The CDR3 region is CASSEAGLANNEQFF. CDR3 nucleotide sequence: TGTGCCAGCAGCGAAGCGGGACTCGCGAACAATGAGCAGTTCTTC.

In its sample, this clone was seen once. The genes are TRBV5-1 and TRBJ1-2, with a possible D match to TRBD1 (6 bases). Per germline, CDR1 SGHRS and CDR2 YFSETQ. The CDR3 is 13 residues long. The V end lost 4 bases, the J end lost 4 bases, and 11 bases lay between the germline ends. The CDR3 region has the DNA TGCGCCAGCAGCATACCGGACAGCTATGGCTACACCTTC. Protein sequence: CASSIPDSYGYTF.

The chain recombines TRBV28 with TRBJ1-3; D is undetermined. CDR3 length equals 15 residues. V gave up 1 base and J gave up 0 bases, with 7 bases separating them. Looked up from germline, CDR1 is MDHEN and CDR2 is SYDVKM. The DNA for the CDR3 is TGTGCCAGCAGTTTATCGGGGTTCTCTGGAAACACCATATATTTT. As protein: CASSLSGFSGNTIYF.

The chain has TRBV28 and TRBJ1-4; no firm D call. This CDR3 contains 15 residues. The germline gives CDR1 MDHEN, CDR2 SYDVKM. V was clipped by 3 bases and J by 0 bases, with 8 bases between them. Written as DNA, the CDR3 is TGTGCCAGCAGTTTCGATCAGGCAACTAATGAAAAACTGTTTTTT. It is translated as CASSFDQATNEKLFF.

The chain couples TRBV7-9 to TRBJ2-7, with D tentatively TRBD1 (7 bases). From germline, CDR1 is SEHNR and CDR2 FQNEAQ (reference sequence). The CDR3 consists of 13 residues. The germline V and J ends were trimmed by 7 bases and 5 bases, with 15 bases remaining between them. The CDR3 coding sequence is TGTGCCAGCACACAGGGGTCGGGAGACGAGCAGTACTTC. Translated: CASTQGSGDEQYF.

The V and J genes are TRBV2 and TRBJ2-1; 8 positions match TRBD2. The CDR3 contains 14 residues. Per germline, CDR1 SNHLY and CDR2 FYNNEI. J was trimmed by 5 bases and V by 9 bases; bases with no gene match: 9. CDR3 nucleotide sequence: TGTGCCAGTTCACCGGGACTAGTCCACAATGAGCAGTTCTTC. Translation: CASSPGLVHNEQFF.

The chain joins TRBV4-1 to TRBJ2-1; the match to TRBD2 covers 11 bases. CDR3 size: 18 residues. V dropped 0 bases and J dropped 7; count of bases not matched to a gene: 11. Germline assignment: CDR1 MGHRA and CDR2 YSYEKL. CDR3 DNA: TGCGCCAGCAGCCAAGATGACGTCGGGACTAGCGGATATAATGAGCAGTTCTTC. This encodes CASSQDDVGTSGYNEQFF.